Below, 8 T cell receptor beta chains from the same sample are listed, as sequenced in a study of T-cell memory formation after mild COVID-19. TCRdb reprocessed the 5' RACE reads with MiXCR, giving one entry per CDR3 protein. This sample has some 280,000 distinct CDR3 sequences, with 15% to 20% found just once. The sequenced sample consisted of PBMCs or a T cell subset sorted from them (not recorded which). These TCRs come from a man aged 18 to 30 who had mild COVID-19 (a few samples of this study predate the infection). Cell type and time point are not known.

This chain joins TRBV10-2 and TRBJ2-5, with a weak D call TRBD1 (5 bases). CDR1 WSHSY and CDR2 SAAADI come from the germline V gene. The CDR3 runs to 12 residues. V gave up 5 bases and J gave up 4 bases, with 8 bases separating them. The CDR3 DNA is TGCGCCAGCAGTTCAGGGCTAGAGACCCAGTACTTC. Encoded protein: CASSSGLETQYF.

This chain joins TRBV2 and TRBJ2-7, with a weak D call TRBD2 (6 bases). With 5 bases removed from V and 4 bases from J, the gap between germline ends came to 18 bases. CDR1 and CDR2 (germline): SNHLY, FYNNEI. The CDR3 loop spans 15 amino acids. CDR3 loop: CASSPSGVPTYEQYF. The CDR3 nucleotides are TGTGCCAGCAGTCCCTCGGGGGTCCCCACTTACGAGCAGTACTTC.

This clonotype was counted at least ten times. The chain links TRBV11-2 to TRBJ1-6; D unresolved. Germline loops: CDR1 SGHAT, CDR2 FQNNGV. This CDR3 comprises 16 residues. The V and J ends lost 5 bases and 14 bases respectively, with 25 bases between them. The CDR3 DNA sequence: TGTGCCAGCAGCCCTCAGGCCTTAAGGGTAACGGAGGCCCTCCACTTT. Its protein is CASSPQALRVTEALHF.

This clonotype was seen a handful of times. The chain recombines TRBV2 with TRBJ2-1, with 8 bases fitting TRBD1. The CDR3 loop spans 15 amino acids. The ends lost 8 bases at V and 4 bases at J; junction bases unmatched: 10. Germline V gene sequence: CDR1 SNHLY, CDR2 FYNNEI. This chain's CDR3 is CASQTGDSLYNEQFF. The CDR3 DNA reads TGTGCCAGCCAGACAGGGGACTCCCTATACAATGAGCAGTTCTTC.

V is TRBV24-1 and J is TRBJ1-1; no clear D. Between the trimmed V and J ends, which lost 7 bases and 1 base, there was a span of 15 bases. The CDR3 extends over 15 amino acids. Germline assignment: CDR1 KGHDR and CDR2 SFDVKD. The CDR3 protein is CATSDIPVGNTEAFF. CDR3 in DNA: TGTGCCACCAGCGACATTCCAGTCGGGAACACTGAAGCTTTCTTT.

This clonotype was recorded at least ten times. V is TRBV4-1 and J is TRBJ2-1; weak D call: TRBD2 (7 bases). The germline V and J ends were trimmed by 3 bases and 12 bases, with 27 bases remaining between them. CDR3 size: 17 residues. CDR1 and CDR2 from the germline V gene are MGHRA and YSYEKL. The CDR3 reads CASSHEPTGSRGLGQFF. For the CDR3, the DNA is TGCGCCAGCAGCCACGAACCGACAGGATCGCGGGGGCTTGGGCAGTTCTTC.

In its sample, this clonotype was seen a few times. The genes are TRBV7-9 and TRBJ2-5; no reliable D call. CDR1 and CDR2 from the germline V gene are SEHNR and FQNEAQ (reference sequence). This CDR3 contains 14 residues. With 5 bases removed from V and 1 base from J, the gap between germline ends came to 11 bases. Here the CDR3 DNA reads TGTGCCAGCAGCGGTTCTGGGTTCCAAGAGACCCAGTACTTC. It codes for CASSGSGFQETQYF.

This clonotype appeared a few times. The chain employs TRBV7-9 and TRBJ2-7; 7 positions agree with TRBD1. CDR3 length: 13 residues. J lost 7 bases, V lost 7 bases, and 10 bases had no gene match. The germline CDR1 and CDR2 sequences are SEHNR and FQNEAQ (reference sequence). The CDR3 DNA follows: TGTGCCAGCAACACGGCAGGGGGAATGGAGCAGTACGTC. Translating it yields CASNTAGGMEQYV.